These 21 T cell receptor beta chains were sequenced from one sample in a study of T cells in Graves' hyperthyroidism and ophthalmopathy. RNA transcripts were the template for amplifying TCR beta CDR3 regions. Carried out on the TCR CDR3, a first-round RT-PCR used the HTBI primer set. TCRdb ran MiXCR on the multiplex PCR reads and lists one entry per CDR3 protein. The sample records a few hundred thousand distinct CDR3 sequences, 20% to 25% being singletons. What was sequenced was blood. The receptors were sampled from a man aged 18 to 30 with Graves' hyperthyroidism.

The chain links TRBV10-3 to TRBJ1-2; maybe TRBD1 (5 bases). Between the trimmed V and J ends, which lost 10 bases and 8 bases, there was a span of 23 bases. The CDR3 covers 14 residues. The V gene's germline CDR1 is ENHRY and CDR2 SYGVKD. The CDR3 reads CASRRLGGERGYTF. The CDR3 DNA reads as TGTGCCAGCAGACGTTTGGGGGGGGAAAGAGGCTACACCTTC.

This clonotype was counted at least ten times. The V gene is TRBV20-1, the J gene TRBJ2-5, with D perhaps matching TRBD1 (6 bases). Germline CDR1 reads DFQATT; CDR2 reads SNEGSKA (reference sequence). V lost 3 bases and J lost 5, with 16 bases in between. The CDR3 covers 14 residues. The CDR3 coding sequence is TGCAGTGCTAGTACGAGCAGGGGCAGGGAGACCCAGTACTTC. This sequence encodes CSASTSRGRETQYF.

To note about this clonotype: At one end, the junction sequence differs from germline, possibly due to a read error. This chain uses TRBV6-4 with TRBJ1-2, with D possibly TRBD1 on 5 matching bases. This CDR3 is 14 amino acids long. Germline V gives CDR1 MRHNA, CDR2 SNTAGT. DNA of the CDR3: TGTGCCATCAGTGAGTCGCCCCCGGACACGGGGTACACCTTC. It translates to CAISESPPDTGYTF.

This clonotype has a count of ten or more. The CDR3 nucleotides read TGTGCCAGCGCACCAATAGGGAGGTCCCAGGCTTTCTTT. Translating it yields CASAPIGRSQAFF. The chain couples TRBV28 to TRBJ1-1; D unclear. V lost 8 bases to trimming and J lost 11 bases, with 21 bases between them. CDR3 length equals 13 residues. Germline CDR1 MDHEN, CDR2 SYDVKM.

At least ten counts were recorded for this clonotype. This chain connects TRBV12-5 to TRBJ1-5; the match to TRBD1 covers 7 bases. The J segment lost 2 bases and the V segment lost 6 bases, leaving 4 bases of the junction unmatched. Per the germline V gene, CDR1 is LGHNT and CDR2 is FRNRAP. The CDR3 runs to 14 residues. CDR3 DNA sequence: TGTGCTAGTGGGACAGGGATCGGCAATCAGCCCCAGCATTTT. As protein: CASGTGIGNQPQHF.

This clonotype was counted ten times or more. This chain connects TRBV12-3 or TRBV12-4 to TRBJ2-5, with a tentative D call TRBD2 (6 bases). CDR3 size: 13 residues. V was shortened by 6 bases and J by 2 bases, with 10 bases between the two germline ends. The CDR3 DNA sequence: TGTGCCAGCAGGGGAGGATATCAAGAGACCCAGTACTTC. Protein product: CASRGGYQETQYF.

V gene TRBV14 combines with J gene TRBJ1-1, with no clear D. Trimming removed 0 bases from V and 0 bases from J, with 5 bases in between. The CDR3 totals 14 residues. CDR1 is SGHDN, CDR2 FVKESK, per germline. CDR3 nucleotide sequence: TGTGCCAGCAGCCAAGATTGGATGAACACTGAAGCTTTCTTT. This gives the protein CASSQDWMNTEAFF.

This clonotype was recorded a few times. The V and J genes are TRBV10-3 and TRBJ1-3; the match to TRBD1 covers 7 bases. V lost 2 bases to trimming and J lost 4 bases; unmatched junction nucleotides: 5. The CDR3 spans 15 residues. In germline, CDR1 is ENHRY, CDR2 SYGVKD. CDR3 protein: CAISEGRGPGNTIYF. The CDR3 DNA sequence: TGTGCCATCAGTGAGGGAAGGGGGCCCGGAAACACCATATATTTT.

This clonotype was seen many times. The rearrangement joins TRBV30 to TRBJ2-5; D perhaps matches TRBD2 (6 bases). Trimming took off 8 bases at V and 2 bases at J, with 15 bases between the two ends. This CDR3 spans 13 amino acids. CDR1 and CDR2 from the germline V gene are GTSNPN and SVGIG (reference sequence). Here the CDR3 DNA reads TGTGCCGGTGAACCGGGACTTCAAGAGACCCAGTACTTC. It encodes CAGEPGLQETQYF.

The rearrangement uses TRBV12-3 or TRBV12-4 and TRBJ1-5; D is possibly TRBD1 (6 bases). This CDR3 has 14 residues. V was pared by 5 bases and J by 6 bases, with 14 bases between. The CDR3 DNA sequence: TGTGCCAGCAGTCGGACCCAGGGGACTCAGCCCCAGCATTTT. Amino acid sequence: CASSRTQGTQPQHF.

Ten or more counts support this clonotype. The V call is TRBV5-1, the J call TRBJ1-2; TRBD1 aligns across 7 bases. From germline, CDR1 is SGHRS and CDR2 YFSETQ. V lost 1 base, J lost 0 bases, and 6 bases stayed unmatched. The CDR3 length is 16 residues. DNA of the CDR3: TGCGCCAGCAGCTTGACGTTCGGGACAGCTAACTATGGCTACACCTTC. Translated, it gives CASSLTFGTANYGYTF.

This clonotype was detected many times. The V call is TRBV30, the J call TRBJ2-7; TRBD1 matches 7 bases. Losses at the gene ends were 8 bases for V and 3 bases for J; bases not matched to a gene: 4. The germline CDR1 and CDR2 sequences are GTSNPN and SVGIG (reference sequence). The CDR3 runs to 11 residues. The CDR3 is CARGQSYEQYF. The CDR3 nucleotides are TGTGCCCGGGGACAGAGCTACGAGCAGTACTTC.

In this sample, this clonotype turned up many times. The V and J genes are TRBV11-2 and TRBJ1-2; D unresolved. The length of the CDR3 is 12 residues. CDR1 SGHAT and CDR2 FQNNGV come from the germline V gene. V was shortened by 1 base and J by 7 bases, with 7 bases between the two germline ends. DNA for the CDR3: TGTGCCAGCAGCTTAGGGGATCCTGGCTACACCTTC. It encodes CASSLGDPGYTF.

This clonotype occurred many times. The V and J genes are TRBV27 and TRBJ1-3; D remains unclear. This CDR3 contains 14 residues. The V end lost 2 bases, the J end lost 4 bases, and 9 bases lay between the germline ends. CDR1 is MNHEY, CDR2 SMNVEV, per germline (reference sequence). CDR3 loop: CASSLPGGGNTIYF. The CDR3 region has the DNA TGTGCCAGCAGTTTACCCGGAGGAGGAAACACCATATATTTT.

The table lists this clonotype with a few counts. The V gene is TRBV3-1, the J gene TRBJ1-2; D call uncertain. The germline CDR1 and CDR2 sequences are LGHDT and YNNKEL (reference sequence). The CDR3 contains 14 residues. Trimming stripped 1 base from V and 10 bases from J, with 16 bases between. The CDR3 loop reads CASSQVDGRIDYTF. CDR3 in DNA: TGTGCCAGCAGCCAAGTAGACGGCCGTATTGACTACACCTTC.

This clonotype showed up many times. The chain's CDR3 is CASSYGWPNYGYTF. DNA of the CDR3: TGTGCCAGCAGTTACGGGTGGCCCAACTATGGCTACACCTTC. The rearrangement joins TRBV6-5 to TRBJ1-2; D gene unclear. Germline CDR1 and CDR2: MNHEY and SVGAGI. This CDR3 is 14 amino acids long. Between the trimmed V and J ends, which lost 2 bases and 2 bases, there was a span of 9 bases.

The chain has TRBV6-1 and TRBJ2-7; possibly TRBD1 for D (7 bases). Per germline, CDR1 MNHNS and CDR2 SASEGT. CDR3 length: 15 amino acids. CDR3 in amino acids: CASTQGGKSSYEQCV. CDR3 in DNA: TGTGCCAGCACCCAGGGGGGAAAAAGCTCCTACGAGCAGTGCGTC.

V is TRBV12-3 or TRBV12-4 and J is TRBJ1-2; possible D gene TRBD1, 6 bases. V was clipped by 3 bases and J by 2 bases, with 19 bases between them. The CDR3 length is 17 residues. CDR3 region: CASSFFLDRHPNYGYTF. In DNA form, the CDR3 reads TGTGCCAGCAGTTTTTTCCTGGACAGACATCCCAACTATGGCTACACCTTC.

Remarks on this clonotype: The CDR3 ends on some other residue instead of the conserved phenylalanine or tryptophan, so this is likely a read error. The chain is built from TRBV2 and TRBJ1-5; D might be TRBD1 (5 bases). Trimming stripped 6 bases from V and 0 bases from J, with 6 bases between. There are 13 residues in the CDR3. CDR1 SNHLY and CDR2 FYNNEI come from the germline V gene. CDR3 region: CASRGDSNQPQHL. The CDR3 DNA follows: TGTGCCAGCAGGGGGGATAGCAATCAGCCCCAGCATTTG.

This clonotype was counted many times. This chain joins TRBV5-1 and TRBJ1-1; D gene unclear. The CDR3 consists of 12 residues. The V end lost 3 bases, the J end lost 7 bases, and 10 bases lay between the germline ends. Germline CDR1 SGHRS, CDR2 YFSETQ. The CDR3 loop is CASSSFEGEAFF. CDR3 nucleotides: TGCGCCAGCAGCTCCTTTGAGGGTGAAGCTTTCTTT. Looking up the rest from reference TRBV5-1 and TRBJ1-1 gives the full variable domain: KAGVTQTPRYLIKTRGQQVTLSCSPISGHRSVSWYQQTPGQGLQFLFEYFSETQRNKGNFPGRFSGRQFSNSRSEMNVSTLELGDSALYLCASSSFEGEAFFGQGTRLTVV.

This clonotype was counted ten times or more. The CDR3 here is CASSYVSPGNQPQHF. The CDR3, as DNA: TGTGCCAGCAGTTACGTAAGTCCAGGCAATCAGCCCCAGCATTTT. The rearrangement joins TRBV6-5 to TRBJ1-5; no clear D. CDR3 length equals 15 residues. The ends were cut back, 2 bases at V and 2 bases at J, with 10 bases in the middle. The germline CDR1 and CDR2 sequences are MNHEY and SVGAGI.